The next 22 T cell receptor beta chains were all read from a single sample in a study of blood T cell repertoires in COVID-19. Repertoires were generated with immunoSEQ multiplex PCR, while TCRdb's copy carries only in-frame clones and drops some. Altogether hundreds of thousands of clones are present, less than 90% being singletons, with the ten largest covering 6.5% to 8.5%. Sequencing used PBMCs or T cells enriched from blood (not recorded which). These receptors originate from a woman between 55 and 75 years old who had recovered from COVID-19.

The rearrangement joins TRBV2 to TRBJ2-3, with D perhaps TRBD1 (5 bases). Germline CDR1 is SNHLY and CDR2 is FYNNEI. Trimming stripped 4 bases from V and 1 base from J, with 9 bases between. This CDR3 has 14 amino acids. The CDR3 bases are TGTGCCAGCAGTGGCTTAGGGGGCACAGATACGCAGTATTTT. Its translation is CASSGLGGTDTQYF.

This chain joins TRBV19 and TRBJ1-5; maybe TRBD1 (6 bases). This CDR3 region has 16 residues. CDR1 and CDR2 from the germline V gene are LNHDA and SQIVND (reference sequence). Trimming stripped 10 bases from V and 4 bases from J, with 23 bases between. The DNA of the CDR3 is TGTGCCACCCAACCCCAACGGGGGGCATGGAATCAGCCCCAGCATTTT. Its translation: CATQPQRGAWNQPQHF.

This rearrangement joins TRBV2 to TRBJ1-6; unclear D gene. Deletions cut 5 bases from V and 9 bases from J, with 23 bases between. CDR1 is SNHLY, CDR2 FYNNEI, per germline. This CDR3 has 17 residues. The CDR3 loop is CASSPLRQDLGGSPLHF. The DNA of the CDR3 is TGTGCCAGCAGTCCCTTACGGCAGGATCTTGGTGGTTCACCCCTCCACTTT.

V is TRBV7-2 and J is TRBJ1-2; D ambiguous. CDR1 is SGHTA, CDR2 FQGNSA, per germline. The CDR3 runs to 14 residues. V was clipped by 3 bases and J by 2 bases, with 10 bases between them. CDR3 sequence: CASSFAGANYGYTF. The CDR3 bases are TGTGCCAGCAGCTTCGCGGGCGCCAACTATGGCTACACCTTC. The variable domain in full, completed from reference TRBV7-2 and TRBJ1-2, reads GAGVSQSPSNKVTEKGKDVELRCDPISGHTALYWYRQSLGQGLEFLIYFQGNSAPDKSGLPSDRFSAERTGGSVSTLTIQRTQQEDSAVYLCASSFAGANYGYTFGSGTRLTVV.

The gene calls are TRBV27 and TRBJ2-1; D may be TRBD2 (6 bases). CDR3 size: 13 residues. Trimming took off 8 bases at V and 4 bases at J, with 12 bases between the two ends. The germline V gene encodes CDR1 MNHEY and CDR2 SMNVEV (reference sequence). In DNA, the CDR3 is TGTGCCAGCGGGAGGCGGGGATACAATGAGCAGTTCTTC. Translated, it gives CASGRRGYNEQFF.

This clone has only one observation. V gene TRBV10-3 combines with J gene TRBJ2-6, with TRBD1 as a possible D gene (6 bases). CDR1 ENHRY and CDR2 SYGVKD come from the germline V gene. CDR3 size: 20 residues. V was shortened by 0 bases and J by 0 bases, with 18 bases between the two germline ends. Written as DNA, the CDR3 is TGTGCCATCAGTGAGTCATTGGGGCAGGGGACCTTCTCTGGGGCCAACGTCCTGACTTTC. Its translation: CAISESLGQGTFSGANVLTF.

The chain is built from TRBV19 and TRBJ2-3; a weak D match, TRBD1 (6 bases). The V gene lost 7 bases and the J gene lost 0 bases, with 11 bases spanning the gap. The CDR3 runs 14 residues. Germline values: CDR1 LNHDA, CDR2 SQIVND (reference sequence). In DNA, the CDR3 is TGTGCCAGTAAAGGCAGGGGAAGCACAGATACGCAGTATTTT. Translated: CASKGRGSTDTQYF.

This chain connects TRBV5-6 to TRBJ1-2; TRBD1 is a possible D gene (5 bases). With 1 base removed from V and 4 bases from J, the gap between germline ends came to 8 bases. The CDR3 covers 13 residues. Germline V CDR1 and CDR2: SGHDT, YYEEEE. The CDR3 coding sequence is TGTGCCAGCAGCTTGTCACAGGTCTATGGCTACACCTTC. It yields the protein CASSLSQVYGYTF.

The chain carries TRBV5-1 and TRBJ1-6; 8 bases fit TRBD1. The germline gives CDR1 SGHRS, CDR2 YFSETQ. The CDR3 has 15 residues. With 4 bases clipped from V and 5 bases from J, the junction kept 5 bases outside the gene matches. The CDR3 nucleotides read TGCGCCAGCAGCGTGGACAGGGAAAATAATTCACCCCTCCACTTT. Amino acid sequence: CASSVDRENNSPLHF.

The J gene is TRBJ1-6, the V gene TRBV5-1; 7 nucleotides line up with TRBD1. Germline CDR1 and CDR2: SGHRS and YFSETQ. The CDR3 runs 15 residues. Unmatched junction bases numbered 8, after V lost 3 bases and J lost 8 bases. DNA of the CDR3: TGCGCCAGCAGCTCGGGACAGCTAATTGATTCACCCCTCCACTTT. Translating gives CASSSGQLIDSPLHF.

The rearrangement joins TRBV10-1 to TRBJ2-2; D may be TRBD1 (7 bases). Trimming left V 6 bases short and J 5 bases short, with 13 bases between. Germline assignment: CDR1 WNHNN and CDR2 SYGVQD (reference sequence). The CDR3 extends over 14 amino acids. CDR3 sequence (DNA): TGCGCCAGCAGCAGGGGGGAAGCGACCGGGGAGCTGTTTTTT. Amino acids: CASSRGEATGELFF.

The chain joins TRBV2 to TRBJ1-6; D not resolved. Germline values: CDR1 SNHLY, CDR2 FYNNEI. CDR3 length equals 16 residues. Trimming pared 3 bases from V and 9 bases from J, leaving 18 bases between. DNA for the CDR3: TGTGCCAGCAGTGAGAAGGTGGGGAGTTACGGTTCACCCCTCCACTTT. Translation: CASSEKVGSYGSPLHF.

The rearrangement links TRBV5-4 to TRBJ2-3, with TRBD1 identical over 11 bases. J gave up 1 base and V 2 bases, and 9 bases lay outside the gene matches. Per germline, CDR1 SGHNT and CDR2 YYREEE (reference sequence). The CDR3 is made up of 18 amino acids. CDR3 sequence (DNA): TGTGCCAGCAGCTTACAGGACAGGGGGCTTTTGGGCACAGATACGCAGTATTTT. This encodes CASSLQDRGLLGTDTQYF.

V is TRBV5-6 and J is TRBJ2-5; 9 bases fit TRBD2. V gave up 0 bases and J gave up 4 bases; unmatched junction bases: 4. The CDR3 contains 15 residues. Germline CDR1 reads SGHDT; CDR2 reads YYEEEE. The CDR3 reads CASSLGAGGGETQYF. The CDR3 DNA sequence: TGTGCCAGCAGCTTGGGAGCGGGGGGCGGAGAGACCCAGTACTTC.

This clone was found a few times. For the CDR3, the DNA is TGTGCCAGCAGCGCTGTCCTAGCGTTAGATACGCAGTATTTT. It codes for CASSAVLALDTQYF. The V and J genes are TRBV5-5 and TRBJ2-3, with D perhaps matching TRBD2 (6 bases). The germline V and J ends were trimmed by 4 bases and 5 bases, with 14 bases remaining between them. Germline V gene data show CDR1 as SGHKS and CDR2 as YYEKEE (reference sequence). The CDR3 loop spans 14 amino acids.

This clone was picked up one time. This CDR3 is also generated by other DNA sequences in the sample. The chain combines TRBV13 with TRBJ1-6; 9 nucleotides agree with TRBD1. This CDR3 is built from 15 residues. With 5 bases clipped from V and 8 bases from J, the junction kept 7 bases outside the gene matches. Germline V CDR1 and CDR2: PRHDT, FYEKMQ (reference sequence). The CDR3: CASSPPGQGYSPLHF. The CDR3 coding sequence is TGTGCCAGCAGCCCACCGGGACAGGGTTATTCACCCCTCCACTTT. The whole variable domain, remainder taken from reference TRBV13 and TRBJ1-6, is AAGVIQSPRHLIKEKRETATLKCYPIPRHDTVYWYQQGPGQDPQFLISFYEKMQSDKGSIPDRFSAQQFSDYHSELNMSSLELGDSALYFCASSPPGQGYSPLHFGNGTRLTVT.

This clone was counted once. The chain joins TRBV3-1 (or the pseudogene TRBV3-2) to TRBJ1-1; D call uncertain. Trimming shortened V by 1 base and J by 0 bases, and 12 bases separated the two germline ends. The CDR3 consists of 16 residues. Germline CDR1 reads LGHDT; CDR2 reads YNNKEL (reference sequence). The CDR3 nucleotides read TGTGCCAGCAGCCAAGCGACTTATATTATGAACACTGAAGCTTTCTTT. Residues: CASSQATYIMNTEAFF.

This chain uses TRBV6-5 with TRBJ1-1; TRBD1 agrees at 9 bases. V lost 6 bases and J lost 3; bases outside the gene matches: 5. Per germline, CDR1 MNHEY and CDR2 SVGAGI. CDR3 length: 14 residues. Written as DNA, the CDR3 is TGTGCCAGCAGAGCGACAGGGGGTTACACTGAAGCTTTCTTT. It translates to CASRATGGYTEAFF.

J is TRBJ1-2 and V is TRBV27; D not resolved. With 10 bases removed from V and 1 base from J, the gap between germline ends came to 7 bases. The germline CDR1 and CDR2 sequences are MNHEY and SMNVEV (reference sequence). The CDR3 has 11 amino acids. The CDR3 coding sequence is TGTGCCACCCTAAATAACTATGGCTACACCTTC. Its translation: CATLNNYGYTF.

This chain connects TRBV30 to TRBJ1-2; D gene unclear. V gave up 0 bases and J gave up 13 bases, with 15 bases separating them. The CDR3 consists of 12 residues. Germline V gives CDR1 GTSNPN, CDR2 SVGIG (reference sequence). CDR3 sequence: CAWSVLGRAGTF. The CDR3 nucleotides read TGTGCCTGGAGTGTACTCGGCCGAGCAGGCACCTTC.

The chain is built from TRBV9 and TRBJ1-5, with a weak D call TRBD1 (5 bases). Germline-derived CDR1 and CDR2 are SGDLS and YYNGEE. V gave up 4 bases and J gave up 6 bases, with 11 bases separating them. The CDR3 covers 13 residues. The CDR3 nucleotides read TGTGCCAGCAGCCTGGAGGGGAGTCAGCCCCAGCATTTT. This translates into CASSLEGSQPQHF.

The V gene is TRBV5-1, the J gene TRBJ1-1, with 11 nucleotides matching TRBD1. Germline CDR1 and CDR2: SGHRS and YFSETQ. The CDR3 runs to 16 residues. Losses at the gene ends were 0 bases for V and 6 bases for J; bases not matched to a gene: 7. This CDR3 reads CASSLANLGQGAEAFF. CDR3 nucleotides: TGCGCCAGCAGCTTGGCCAACCTGGGACAGGGGGCTGAAGCTTTCTTT.